The 6 T cell receptor beta chains below come from one sample, sequenced in a study of cytomegalovirus exposure and HLA in healthy donors (dated by TCRdb to the late 2010s). To prepare the library, the immunoSEQ multiplex PCR assay was applied. A mixture of 60 forward primers for TCR Vbeta segments and 13 reverse primers for TCR Jbeta segments was used in the multiplex PCR. The table was pulled from immuneACCESS by TCRdb, which kept in-frame rearrangements only. Such tables lose some clones; where checked, under half of the loss comes from unresolved V genes, and the rest has no known cause. The sample table records 150,000 to 180,000 clones; under 85% of these occur just once. The ten most abundant clones make up about 2.8% of the sample. Material: PBMCs. The receptors here all came from a man younger than 30 in good health and CMV-seronegative.

The chain has TRBV5-4 and TRBJ1-2; 8 bases are a match to TRBD1. V lost 3 bases, J lost 6 bases, and 7 bases stayed unmatched. Germline CDR1 SGHNT, CDR2 YYREEE (reference sequence). This CDR3 comprises 14 residues. The CDR3: CASSSPGTGDGYTF. CDR3 coding DNA: TGTGCCAGCAGCTCCCCCGGGACAGGTGATGGCTACACCTTC. Looking up the rest from reference TRBV5-4 and TRBJ1-2 gives the full variable domain: ETGVTQSPTHLIKTRGQQVTLRCSSQSGHNTVSWYQQALGQGPQFIFQYYREEENGRGNFPPRFSGLQFPNYSSELNVNALELDDSALYLCASSSPGTGDGYTFGSGTRLTVV.

The chain carries TRBV5-1 and TRBJ1-2; a weak D match, TRBD1 (6 bases). The CDR3 has 14 residues. V lost 1 base and J 7 bases, leaving 14 bases between the germline ends. CDR1 and CDR2 from the germline V gene are SGHRS and YFSETQ. The CDR3 coding sequence is TGCGCCAGCAGCTTGTTAGGGGCAGGGGCTGGCTACACCTTC. Translated: CASSLLGAGAGYTF.

The DNA for the CDR3 is TGCGCCAGCAGCTTGGAATACAGGGGGCACACCGGGGAGCTGTTTTTT. Translating gives CASSLEYRGHTGELFF. The chain has TRBV5-1 and TRBJ2-2; TRBD1 aligns across 9 bases. After removal of 0 bases from V and 3 bases from J, the junction contained 3 bases not matched to a gene. The CDR3 is 16 amino acids. Germline CDR1 is SGHRS and CDR2 is YFSETQ.

The V call is TRBV5-1, the J call TRBJ2-5, with D hard to call. The J call may be incorrect, as the DNA end agrees better with TRBJ2-7. There are 14 residues in the CDR3. CDR1 SGHRS and CDR2 YFSETQ come from the germline V gene. CDR3 protein: CASSLFDPSYEQYF. CDR3 DNA: TGCGCCAGCAGCTTGTTTGATCCCTCCTACGAGCAGTACTTC.

The chain combines TRBV15 with TRBJ2-3; a possible D gene is TRBD2 (6 bases). Between the trimmed V and J ends, which lost 0 bases and 8 bases, there was a span of 12 bases. Germline V gives CDR1 LNHNV, CDR2 YYDKDF (reference sequence). The CDR3 is 14 amino acids. This CDR3 is CATSREGTSSTQYF. The CDR3 bases are TGTGCCACCAGCAGAGAAGGGACTTCTTCTACGCAGTATTTT.

The V gene is TRBV13, the J gene TRBJ2-5, with TRBD1 as a possible D gene (5 bases). The CDR3 is made up of 14 amino acids. The ends were cut back, 2 bases at V and 4 bases at J, with 11 bases in the middle. Per germline, CDR1 PRHDT and CDR2 FYEKMQ (reference sequence). In nucleotides, the CDR3 is TGTGCCAGCAGCTTACGGCAGGGCGGAGAGACCCAGTACTTC. Translating gives CASSLRQGGETQYF.